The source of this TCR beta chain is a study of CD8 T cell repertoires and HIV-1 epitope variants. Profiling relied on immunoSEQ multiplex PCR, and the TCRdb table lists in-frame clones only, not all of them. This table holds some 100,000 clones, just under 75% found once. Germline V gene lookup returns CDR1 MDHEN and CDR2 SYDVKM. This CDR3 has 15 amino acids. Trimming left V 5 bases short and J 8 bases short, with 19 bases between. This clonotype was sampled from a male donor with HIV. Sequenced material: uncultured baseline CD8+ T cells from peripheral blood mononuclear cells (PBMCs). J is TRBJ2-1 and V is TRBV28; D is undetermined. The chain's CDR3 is CASSPRQTGWDEQFF. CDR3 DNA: TGTGCCAGCAGTCCACGCCAGACCGGTTGGGATGAGCAGTTCTTC.